This TCR beta chain emerged from a study of naive CD8 T cells in extremely preterm neonates. With respect to this clone: The antigen remains unidentified. At one end, the junction sequence differs from germline, possibly due to a read error.

Samples were taken at extremely preterm deliveries at about 22-27 weeks of gestation. This CDR3 comprises 15 residues. CDR1 is MGHRA and CDR2 is YSYEKL in the germline V gene. This table comes from immunoSEQ multiplex PCR, and its TCRdb copy is limited to in-frame clones, with some not included. In the table there are about 5,000 clones, about 95% of which are singletons. Findings and caveats of the study: Preterm infants showed shorter CDR3s, fewer N additions and less trimming than older groups.

This TCR was sampled from a boy who was born preterm. What was sequenced was naive CD8+ T cells from cord blood. This chain joins TRBV4-1 and TRBJ2-7; 7 bases map to TRBD1. The DNA for the CDR3 is TGCGCCAGCAGCGAAGAGGGCAGGGGGTCCTACGAGCAGTACTTC. This encodes CASSEEGRGSYEQYF.